A single sample gave rise to the 21 T cell receptor beta chains below, sequenced in a study of tissue T cells after allogeneic stem cell transplantation. Measured with immunoSEQ multiplex PCR; TCRdb has only the in-frame clones, and not every one. The sample yields thousands of clones, around 50% seen once. Sample time point: mouse harvest day 7 after allogeneic transplant. The graft held 10^6 splenic CD5+ T cells and 10^7 T-cell-depleted bone marrow cells. The sequenced sample was lymph node tissue. The receptor source for this set is a female BALB/c mouse given C57BL/6 T cells with graft-versus-host disease after an allogeneic hematopoietic cell transplant.

About this clone: The genes and germline here are from mouse. The CDR3 extends 1 residue past the end of the read, so its final part is completed from the germline J gene. V usage is TRBV3 and J usage is TRBJ1-4, with 7 bases that match TRBD1. The CDR3 runs to 13 residues. CDR1 SNHLY and CDR2 FYNGKV come from the germline V gene (reference sequence). V lost 5 bases, J lost 5 bases, and 2 bases stayed unmatched. The CDR3 here is CASSPTGNERLFF. The part of the CDR3 DNA that was read is TGTGCCAGCAGCCCGACAGGGAACGAAAGATTATTT. The whole variable domain, filled in from reference TRBV3 and TRBJ1-4, reads GPKVLQIPSHQIIDMGQMVTLNCDPVSNHLYFYWYKQILGQQMEFLVNFYNGKVMEKSKLFKDQFSVERPDGSYFTLKIQPTALEDSAVYFCASSPTGNERLFFGHGTKLSVL.

Turning to this clone: Gene names are the mouse ones. The DNA ends 1 residue before the CDR3 does, and the rest of the CDR3 is filled in from the germline J gene. The V gene is TRBV2, the J gene TRBJ2-4; TRBD2 agrees at 12 bases. This CDR3 has 17 residues. The V segment lost 3 bases and the J segment 1 base; nucleotides outside the gene matches: 5. Germline-derived CDR1 and CDR2 are LGHNA and YSYQKL. The CDR3 sequence: CASSQRLGGPGQNTLYF. The CDR3 DNA, read in part, is TGTGCCAGCAGCCAGCGACTGGGGGGGCCGGGTCAAAACACCTTGTAC.

Worth noting for this clone: Each gene name is a mouse one. The read ends 1 residue before the CDR3 terminus; that terminus is restored from the germline J gene. The V gene is TRBV26, the J gene TRBJ2-2; TRBD1 aligns across 7 bases. The CDR3 extends over 15 amino acids. In germline, CDR1 is KGHPV, CDR2 FQNQEV (reference sequence). The V and J ends lost 2 bases and 0 bases, in that order; junction bases with no gene match: 0. CDR3 sequence reads: CASSLGTANTGQLYF. The sequenced part of the CDR3 DNA is TGTGCCAGCAGTCTGGGGACAGCAAACACCGGGCAGCTCTAC.

Concerning this clone itself: Mouse gene names apply. With the read ending 1 residue before the CDR3 end, the germline J gene is used to fill in that end. The chain recombines TRBV26 with TRBJ2-7; D call uncertain. The CDR3 totals 13 residues. The V and J ends lost 2 bases and 0 bases respectively, with 5 bases between them. Germline V lookup: CDR1 KGHPV, CDR2 FQNQEV (reference sequence). The sequenced part of the CDR3 DNA is TGTGCCAGCAGTCTGCCCTTCTCCTATGAACAGTAC. Translating gives CASSLPFSYEQY. The CDR3 as a whole reads CASSLPFSYEQYF.

This clone was detected a few times. The gene symbols are mouse symbols. The read ends 1 residue before the CDR3 terminus; that terminus is restored from the germline J gene. The chain carries TRBV20 and TRBJ2-1, with 7 bases that match TRBD2. The CDR3 has 13 amino acids. Germline V gives CDR1 GFQATS, CDR2 STVNSAI. The J segment lost 4 bases and the V segment lost 0 bases, leaving 0 bases of the junction unmatched. CDR3 DNA (partial): TGTGGTGCTAGGGACTGGGGGTATGCTGAGCAGTTC. It translates to CGARDWGYAEQF. The complete CDR3 protein is CGARDWGYAEQFF.

A remark on this clone: Gene names are the mouse ones. The read ends 1 residue early relative to the CDR3; the germline J gene fills the gap. The chain employs TRBV26 and TRBJ1-1; the D is unclear. The V gene lost 3 bases and the J gene lost 5 bases, with 10 bases spanning the gap. CDR1 KGHPV and CDR2 FQNQEV come from the germline V gene (reference sequence). The CDR3 is 13 residues long. The part of the CDR3 DNA that was read is TGTGCCAGCAGTCTTTCAAAACCGACAGAAGTCTTC. Translation: CASSLSKPTEVF. The whole CDR3 reads CASSLSKPTEVFF.

Turning to this clone: These gene names are mouse names. The read halts 1 residue ahead of the CDR3 end, with the missing end drawn from the germline J gene. The sample carries other DNA sequences with the same CDR3. The chain uses TRBV16 and TRBJ2-7, with D perhaps matching TRBD1 or TRBD2 (5 bases each). From germline, CDR1 is SGHSA and CDR2 FRNQAP. The ends were cut back, 1 base at V and 7 bases at J, with 5 bases in the middle. The CDR3 is 11 residues long. CDR3 DNA (partial): TGTGCAAGCAGCTTAGGGGGCGAACAGTAC. It translates to CASSLGGEQY. The complete CDR3 sequence is CASSLGGEQYF.

This clone was seen only a few times. Gene and germline names: mouse. The CDR3 is CAWSLWDWGVAEQFF. The sequenced CDR3 bases are TGTGCCTGGAGTCTATGGGACTGGGGGGTTGCTGAGCAGTTC. This chain joins TRBV31 and TRBJ2-1; 12 bases line up with TRBD2. The read comes to an end 1 residue before the CDR3 does, leaving the germline J gene to fill in the end. Germline V gene data show CDR1 as GKSSPN and CDR2 as SITVG. V lost 0 bases to trimming and J lost 6 bases; unmatched junction nucleotides: 3. The CDR3 is 15 amino acids.

Points on this clone: Here the gene names and germline are mouse. The CDR3 end lies 1 residue beyond the end of the read and is filled in from the germline J gene. The gene calls are TRBV23 and TRBJ1-3. The CDR3 is 15 amino acids. Germline CDR1 and CDR2: KGHTA and FQNQQP. The CDR3 region is CSSSQSPGSGNTLYF. The CDR3 bases that were read are TGCTCCAGCAGTCAATCGCCGGGTTCTGGAAATACGCTCTAT. The whole variable domain, remainder taken from reference TRBV23 and TRBJ1-3, is DAAVTQKPRYLIKMKGQEAEMKCIPEKGHTAVFWYQQKQSKELKFLIYFQNQQPLDQIDMVKERFSAVCPSSSLCSLGIRTCEAEDSALYLCSSSQSPGSGNTLYFGEGSRLIVV.

A note on this clone: Mouse names are used for the genes. The read stops 1 residue short of the end of the CDR3; the missing end is completed from the germline J gene. This chain connects TRBV19 to TRBJ1-1, with D possibly TRBD1 on 5 matching bases. V was cut by 2 bases and J by 7 bases, with 12 bases left in between. Germline loops: CDR1 FNHDT, CDR2 SITEND (reference sequence). This CDR3 region has 13 residues. The covered CDR3 bases are TGTGCCAGCAGTATGGGGGATGAGGGAGAAGTCTTC. This gives the protein CASSMGDEGEVF. The CDR3, in full, reads CASSMGDEGEVFF.

To note about this clone: Gene names are the mouse ones. The sequence runs out 1 residue before the end of the CDR3; the remainder is reconstructed from the germline J gene. The genes are TRBV4 and TRBJ2-4, with 8 bases identical to TRBD2. The CDR3 is made up of 13 amino acids. Trimming removed 3 bases from V and 5 bases from J; junction bases left unmatched: 1. Per the germline V gene, CDR1 is LGHDT and CDR2 is YNNKQL (reference sequence). The CDR3 loop reads CASSYDWGNTLYF. The part of the CDR3 DNA that was read is TGTGCCAGCAGCTATGACTGGGGAAACACCTTGTAC.

As regards this clone: Gene names are the mouse ones. The read is 1 residue too short to cover the CDR3 end, so that end is filled in from the germline J gene. The chain uses TRBV26 and TRBJ2-3; D is possibly TRBD1 (5 bases). The CDR3 covers 14 residues. The germline V gene has CDR1 KGHPV and CDR2 FQNQEV (reference sequence). V dropped 2 bases and J dropped 1 base, with 7 bases sitting between them. CDR3 sequence: CASSLGRGAETLYF. The DNA read from the CDR3 is TGTGCCAGCAGTCTGGGCAGGGGTGCAGAAACGCTGTAT.

Turning to this clone: Gene names follow the mouse nomenclature. The DNA ends 1 residue before the CDR3 does, and the rest of the CDR3 is filled in from the germline J gene. The chain links TRBV29 to TRBJ2-3, with D uncertain. Germline CDR1 and CDR2: MSHET and SYDVDS. V shed 4 bases and J shed 0 bases, with 2 bases lying between them. This CDR3 has 12 residues. The CDR3: CASSSSAETLYF. The CDR3 DNA, read in part, is TGTGCTAGCAGTTCCAGTGCAGAAACGCTGTAT.

As regards this clone: Mouse gene names and germline throughout. The CDR3 goes on 1 residue after the read ends, and that part is filled in from the germline J gene. The V call is TRBV23, the J call TRBJ2-3; TRBD1, the table's D call, lacks a check against the DNA. This CDR3 spans 15 amino acids. CDR1 is KGHTA, CDR2 FQNQQP, per germline. CDR3 bases read: TGCTCCAGCAGTCCGACAGGGTCTAGTGCAGAAACGCTGTAT. Protein: CSSSPTGSSAETLY. In full, the CDR3 is CSSSPTGSSAETLYF.

Comment on this clone: Gene and germline names: mouse. Read data end 1 residue before the CDR3 end; the end is taken from the germline J gene. The chain links TRBV26 to TRBJ2-7; D is unresolved. The V and J ends lost 0 bases and 6 bases respectively, with 3 bases between them. The CDR3 extends over 11 amino acids. Germline V gives CDR1 KGHPV, CDR2 FQNQEV (reference sequence). The CDR3: CASSLSSEQYF. The CDR3 bases that were read are TGTGCCAGCAGTCTGTCGTCTGAACAGTAC.

By frequency in the sample, this clone is medium-sized (0.01 to 0.1%). Mouse germline and gene names are used. The CDR3 goes on 1 residue after the read ends, and that part is filled in from the germline J gene. The V call is TRBV12-2, the J call TRBJ2-2, with D tentatively TRBD1 or TRBD2 (5 bases each). V dropped 3 bases and J dropped 1 base, with 11 bases sitting between them. The germline V gene encodes CDR1 SGHLS and CDR2 HYDKME. This CDR3 has 15 residues. CDR3 sequence: CASSGRDGNTGQLYF. CDR3 bases read: TGTGCCAGCTCTGGCCGGGACGGAAACACCGGGCAGCTCTAC.

About this clone: Gene and germline names: mouse. The read finishes 1 residue shy of the CDR3 end, and the germline J gene is used to complete it. This rearrangement joins TRBV1 to TRBJ1-2, with 9 bases matching TRBD1. CDR3 length: 15 residues. Germline-derived CDR1 and CDR2 are NSQYPW and LRSPGD (reference sequence). The trim removed 3 bases at V and 0 bases at J, leaving 2 bases unmatched. CDR3 protein: CTCSARDRANSDYTF. CDR3 DNA, as far as it was read: TGCACCTGCAGTGCGCGGGACAGGGCAAACTCCGACTACACC.

Concerning this clone: Gene names follow the mouse nomenclature. CDR3 region: CASSLSGGEEQYF. CDR3 DNA, as far as it was read: TGTGCCAGCTCTCTCTCTGGGGGAGAAGAACAGTAC. This chain uses TRBV12-2 with TRBJ2-7, with 7 bases lining up with TRBD2. The DNA ends 1 residue before the CDR3 does, and the rest of the CDR3 is filled in from the germline J gene. The CDR3 totals 13 residues. V lost 0 bases to trimming and J lost 7 bases; unmatched junction nucleotides: 5. Per germline, CDR1 SGHLS and CDR2 HYDKME.

Note on this clone: Mouse names are used for the genes. CDR3 protein: CASSPGQPNTGQLYF. CDR3 DNA, as far as it was read: TGTGCCAGCAGTCCGGGACAGCCCAACACCGGGCAGCTCTAC. V and J are TRBV26 and TRBJ2-2, with 7 bases identical to TRBD1. Coverage ceases 1 residue before the CDR3 finishes, and the germline J gene fills in the end. Germline CDR1 KGHPV, CDR2 FQNQEV (reference sequence). This CDR3 spans 15 amino acids. With V trimmed by 4 bases and J by 2 bases, 4 bases remained unmatched.

Regarding this clone: The gene symbols are mouse symbols. The read is 1 residue too short to cover the CDR3 end, so that end is filled in from the germline J gene. The rearrangement uses TRBV15 and TRBJ2-4; 10 positions agree with TRBD2. Losses at the gene ends were 5 bases for V and 3 bases for J; bases not matched to a gene: 5. The germline V gene has CDR1 SGHND and CDR2 FRSKSL. The CDR3 consists of 15 residues. The CDR3 sequence: CASSRLGGGQNTLYF. Partial CDR3 DNA: TGTGCCAGCAGTAGACTGGGGGGAGGACAAAACACCTTGTAC.

Worth noting for this clone: Each gene name is a mouse one. Sequencing ends 1 residue short of the CDR3 end; the germline J gene provides the rest. The chain is built from TRBV13-1 and TRBJ2-1; D is tentatively TRBD1 or TRBD2 (6 bases each). V was pared by 1 base and J by 4 bases, with 12 bases between. Germline CDR1 reads NSHNY; CDR2 reads SYGAGN. This CDR3 region has 15 residues. The CDR3 protein is CASSDRWGPYAEQFF. The CDR3 bases that were read are TGTGCCAGCAGTGATAGGTGGGGGCCTTATGCTGAGCAGTTC.